Listed here are 7 T cell receptor beta chains from one sample, sequenced in a study of tumor-infiltrating lymphocytes in primary liver carcinoma. Co-extraction of both nucleic acids (RNA and DNA) used roughly 18-32 mg of unsorted bulk tissue. Synthesis of TCR beta cDNA was carried out from 500 ng total RNA with a constant-region primer. What produced the TCR beta libraries was three nested multiplex PCR rounds using slightly modified ARM-PCR. The first two PCR rounds, approximately 10 cycles each, used TRBV1-TRBV30 forward primers and a C-beta reverse primer. TCRdb processed the multiplex PCR reads anew with MiXCR; each CDR3 protein has one entry. The table includes approximately 110,000 distinct CDR3 sequences, approximately 78% detected once. Sequenced material: liver tumor tissue from sampling region 3. Subset indicated: tumor region T3, left-lateral pole. Receptors originate from a man aged 40-50 years with primary liver carcinoma and hepatitis B virus infection.

A note on this clonotype: At one end the junction does not follow the germline gene, possibly because of a read error. V usage is TRBV6-2 or TRBV6-3 and J usage is TRBJ2-3; 7 bases are a match to TRBD2. The CDR3 consists of 14 residues. Per the germline V gene, CDR1 is MNHEY and CDR2 is SVGEGT. The CDR3 DNA is TGTGTCAGCAGTTACTCGACTAGCACTGATACGCAGTATTTT. Its protein product is CVSSYSTSTDTQYF.

The genes are TRBV4-1 and TRBJ2-2; D gene ambiguous. The CDR3 is 14 amino acids. From germline, CDR1 is MGHRA and CDR2 YSYEKL. V lost 5 bases and J 8 bases, leaving 15 bases between the germline ends. The CDR3 loop is CASSGRRNAGELFF. DNA of the CDR3: TGCGCCAGCAGCGGGCGGAGAAATGCAGGGGAGCTGTTTTTT.

About this clonotype itself: It is likely a read error, because the conserved phenylalanine at the end of the CDR3 is missing. The chain recombines TRBV6-2 or TRBV6-3 with TRBJ2-2; weak D call: TRBD1 (8 bases). CDR3 length: 18 residues. CDR1 and CDR2 (germline): MNHEY, SVGEGT. For the CDR3, the DNA is TGTGTCAGCAGTTACCCCCGGTTTAGGACAGGGAGGGCCGGGGAGCTGTTTTCT. Translating it yields CVSSYPRFRTGRAGELFS.

Many counts were recorded for this clonotype. V gene TRBV7-8 combines with J gene TRBJ2-3, with D possibly being TRBD1 or TRBD2 (5 bases each). This CDR3 is built from 14 residues. V was clipped by 5 bases and J by 5 bases, with 14 bases between them. Germline CDR1 and CDR2: SGHVS and FQNEAQ. The CDR3 spells CASSLGDGVDTQYF. The CDR3 DNA is TGTGCCAGCAGCCTTGGGGACGGTGTAGATACGCAGTATTTT.

This clonotype came up once. The gene calls are TRBV5-6 and TRBJ2-1; D might be TRBD2 (6 bases). CDR3 length: 16 residues. The V gene lost 0 bases and the J gene lost 6 bases, with 16 bases spanning the gap. Germline values: CDR1 SGHDT, CDR2 YYEEEE. The CDR3 coding sequence is TGTGCCAGCAGCTTGGTTGCGGGGTCTGGGGGCAATGAGCAGTTCTTC. Protein sequence: CASSLVAGSGGNEQFF.

With regard to this clonotype: The CDR3 ends on some other residue instead of the conserved phenylalanine or tryptophan, so this is likely a read error. J is TRBJ2-5 and V is TRBV4-1, with D possibly being TRBD1 or TRBD2 (5 bases each). Trimming removed 6 bases from V and 2 bases from J, with 16 bases in between. Germline V CDR1 and CDR2: MGHRA, YSYEKL. The CDR3 extends over 15 amino acids. The CDR3 DNA follows: TGCGCCAGCAGTCCACTTCCGGGACGGCAAGAGACCCAGTACTCC. Its translation is CASSPLPGRQETQYS.

The gene calls are TRBV5-6 and TRBJ2-1, with no clear D. The V gene lost 0 bases and the J gene lost 4 bases, with 17 bases spanning the gap. From germline, CDR1 is SGHDT and CDR2 YYEEEE. This CDR3 is 17 amino acids long. CDR3 residues: CASSLGMGSSGYNEQFF. CDR3 in DNA: TGTGCCAGCAGCTTGGGAATGGGATCATCAGGATACAATGAGCAGTTCTTC. Together with reference TRBV5-6 and TRBJ2-1, the CDR3 gives the full variable domain: DAGVTQSPTHLIKTRGQQVTLRCSPKSGHDTVSWYQQALGQGPQFIFQYYEEEERQRGNFPDRFSGHQFPNYSSELNVNALLLGDSALYLCASSLGMGSSGYNEQFFGPGTRLTVL.